This is a list of T cell receptor beta chains from one sample in a study of shared clonotypes between healthy human individuals. The method was immunoSEQ multiplex PCR; TCRdb's version includes in-frame clones alone and lacks a portion of them. The sample consists of more than 450,000 clones, 79% of them appearing once. The sequencing input was PBMCs. These receptor sequences come from a woman in her thirties or forties in good health. Some clones in this sample may be carry-over from other donors' samples. Both conserved end residues are part of each CDR3.

CDR3: CASSSRDRGNYGYTF; V: TRBV6-1
CDR3: CASSLGDRGQETQYF; V: TRBV5-1
CDR3: CASSLGGRTSGVVQETQYF; V: TRBV7-9
CDR3: CASSTRLAGGPRQDTQYF; V: TRBV19
CDR3: CAWSPGLAGHEQYF; V: TRBV30
CDR3: CASSYLGGASEQYF; V: TRBV6-5
CDR3: CASSRESGGETQYF; V: TRBV5-1
CDR3: CAIGDRGVQPQHF; V: TRBV10-3
CDR3: CASSLATAGETDTQYF; V: TRBV5-1
CDR3: CARGGAALFQPQHF; V: TRBV21-1
CDR3: CASSISSYNEQFF; V: TRBV19
CDR3: CASTPSGAGAYEQYF; V: TRBV6-1
CDR3: CAASPGTGVLEQYF; V: TRBV10-3
CDR3: CASSPPGLAGPRYEQYF; V: TRBV18
CDR3: CASSPNSSSYNEQFF; V: TRBV18
CDR3: CASSLLTEGEGYTF; V: TRBV28
CDR3: CASSSWTGNDSPLHF; V: TRBV27
CDR3: CAWSSSGSSYNEQFF; V: TRBV30
CDR3: CASSQEGDSYEQYF; V: TRBV4-1
CDR3: CASRVGRNTEAFF; V: TRBV7-3
CDR3: CASSVLGDHYGYTF; V: TRBV25-1
CDR3: CASSYNYNEQFF; V: TRBV28
CDR3: CASSPSPGQMVETQYF; V: TRBV4-2
CDR3: CASSLEVRGFAEAFF; V: TRBV5-1
CDR3: CASSPRTGHTGELFF; V: TRBV7-9
CDR3: CAGSEVGAGAPSYGYTF; V: TRBV6-1
CDR3: CASRPPRTGPYQETQYF; V: TRBV2
CDR3: CASSQVVRGGETQYF; V: TRBV4-3
CDR3: CASSEQAGEKLFF; V: TRBV6-1
CDR3: CASSVEVRANVLTF; V: TRBV9
CDR3: CASSFGRGAWETQYF; V: TRBV7-8
CDR3: CAWSVSPGSQTQYF; V: TRBV30
CDR3: CASSFGVGPYNEQFF; V: TRBV7-7
CDR3: CASKNRADTGELFF; V: TRBV5-1
CDR3: CSGGSPDSRDTQYF; V: TRBV29-1
CDR3: CASSISRRSGYTF; V: TRBV19
CDR3: CASSLFGGTEAFF; V: TRBV7-8
CDR3: CASRMTGDSETQYF; V: TRBV28
CDR3: CASSEGQGLSRLYTF; V: TRBV10-2
CDR3: CASSFRLTNEKLFF; V: TRBV28
CDR3: CASSLGSVLSHEQFF; V: TRBV13
CDR3: CASSGALGEQYF; V: TRBV10-2
CDR3: CASSPNAFSGNTIYF; V: TRBV18
CDR3: CASSVGPTVDEQFF; V: TRBV9
CDR3: CASSQDGQKQETQYF; V: TRBV4-2
CDR3: CASSQDRVDLGPSSYEQYF; V: TRBV4-2
CDR3: CSVRGDRGSYEQYF; V: TRBV29-1
CDR3: CASRRRLSYNEQFF; V: TRBV2
CDR3: CASSMDGGSYNEQFF; V: TRBV2
CDR3: CASSLRDRAPQPQHF; V: TRBV28
CDR3: CASSLGPAGERETQYF; V: TRBV5-1
CDR3: CASSPKTGGTSGTDTQYF; V: TRBV5-1
CDR3: CASSSHKTSNQETQYF; V: TRBV4-2
CDR3: CASSLEGNTEAFF; V: TRBV7-9